This TCR beta chain was documented in a study of shared T cell receptors in the human thymus. Some clones are missing from TCRdb's copy, which holds only in-frame ones; the method was immunoSEQ multiplex PCR. The profile covers about 660,000 clones, with around 89% appearing a single time and about 0.01% taken by the ten largest. The CDR3 has 16 amino acids. J was trimmed by 3 bases and V by 4 bases; bases with no gene match: 11. The germline gives CDR1 SGHDN, CDR2 FVKESK. This sample also appeared in a second study, on human thymus T cells. That source reports: Corrective surgery for congenital heart defects was being performed on the healthy Finnish infants who served as donors. Obtained as resections during corrective heart surgery, the thymus tissue was then studied. What appeared biased in thymic and blood repertoires was the usage of V and J genes.

The rearrangement uses TRBV14 and TRBJ2-7, with 8 positions matching TRBD1. The sequence was obtained from a boy under two years old with a congenital heart defect. Sequencing input: thymocytes. The CDR3 loop reads CASSRLTGGNLYEQYF. The DNA for the CDR3 is TGTGCCAGCAGCCGCCTTACAGGGGGAAATCTCTACGAGCAGTACTTC.